A single sample gave rise to the 7 T cell receptor beta chains below, sequenced in a study of OX40 agonist ivuxolimab in advanced cancers. Using immunoSEQ multiplex PCR, the repertoire was profiled, and TCRdb retains in-frame clones only, with some absent. Of some 69,000 clones in the sample, about 80% were seen once. This specimen consisted of CD4+ or CD8+ T cells sorted from blood, obtained in a trial of the OX40 agonist ivuxolimab. Every receptor here comes from an adult with an advanced solid tumor such as melanoma, head and neck, liver or kidney cancer.

In its sample, this clone was seen a few times. The chain combines TRBV5-1 with TRBJ2-7; D possibly corresponds to TRBD2 (6 bases). The CDR3 is 14 amino acids. Germline CDR1 SGHRS, CDR2 YFSETQ. V was cut by 0 bases and J by 4 bases, with 11 bases left in between. The CDR3 bases are TGCGCCAGCAGCTTGGCGGGAGACAGATACGAGCAGTACTTC. As protein: CASSLAGDRYEQYF.

The chain has TRBV6-5 and TRBJ2-5; weak D call: TRBD1 (6 bases). The germline CDR1 and CDR2 sequences are MNHEY and SVGAGI. The CDR3 runs 13 residues. Between the trimmed V and J ends, which lost 4 bases and 5 bases, there was a span of 11 bases. CDR3 in DNA: TGTGCCAGCAGTTTGACAGGAAAGGAGACCCAGTACTTC. It codes for CASSLTGKETQYF.

In nucleotides, the CDR3 is TGTGCCAGCAGTCCTCGGACAGGACCCTGGGCTTTCTTT. Translated, it gives CASSPRTGPWAFF. The chain joins TRBV27 to TRBJ1-1; 7 nucleotides agree with TRBD1. After removal of 5 bases from V and 11 bases from J, the junction contained 11 bases not matched to a gene. Germline CDR1 and CDR2: MNHEY and SMNVEV (reference sequence). This CDR3 is built from 13 residues.

This rearrangement joins TRBV7-8 to TRBJ2-3; D unclear. The length of the CDR3 is 13 residues. V dropped 1 base and J dropped 7 bases, with 9 bases sitting between them. Germline V gene lookup returns CDR1 SGHVS and CDR2 FQNEAQ. The CDR3 DNA reads as TGTGCCAGCAGCTTAGGAGGAGAGAATACGCAGTATTTT. Translation: CASSLGGENTQYF.

This clone was observed a few times. The CDR3 sequence is CASSPLGGKGETQYF. As DNA, the CDR3 is TGTGCCAGCAGCCCCCTCGGGGGGAAGGGTGAGACCCAGTACTTC. The genes are TRBV6-5 and TRBJ2-5, with TRBD2 matching 7 bases. The CDR3 covers 15 residues. Germline V gene lookup returns CDR1 MNHEY and CDR2 SVGAGI. Germline trimming cut 6 bases from V and 5 bases from J; bases unmatched to any gene: 12.

This chain links TRBV5-2 with TRBJ1-2. TRBV5-2 is a listed pseudogene. This CDR3 contains 10 residues. CDR3 amino acids: CARKTYGYTF. CDR3 coding DNA: TGTGCCAGAAAGACCTATGGCTACACCTTC.

This clone was picked up one time. The rearrangement links TRBV28 to TRBJ1-4; 9 bases match TRBD1. This CDR3 comprises 14 residues. Trimming took 6 bases from V and 4 from J; bases not matched to a gene: 3. Germline V gene data show CDR1 as MDHEN and CDR2 as SYDVKM. The CDR3 sequence is CASSKGQGNEKLFF. The CDR3 DNA follows: TGTGCCAGCAGCAAGGGACAGGGTAATGAAAAACTGTTTTTT.